This T cell receptor (beta chain) was profiled in a study of T cells in Graves' hyperthyroidism and ophthalmopathy. Diagnosis relied on clinical symptoms, serum thyroxine and TRAb, thyroid ultrasound and orbital computed tomography. The TCR beta CDR3 regions underwent amplification using RNA transcripts as the source. During a first-round RT-PCR of the TCR CDR3, the HTBI primer set was used. TCRdb redid the calling of the multiplex PCR reads with MiXCR, one entry per CDR3 protein. This table has fewer than 350,000 distinct CDR3 sequences, about a sixth appearing once. Germline CDR1 reads DFQATT; CDR2 reads SNEGSKA (reference sequence). This CDR3 spans 17 amino acids. V was cut by 0 bases and J by 2 bases, with 20 bases left in between. This clonotype was found many times.

The sample taken for sequencing was blood. The rearrangement joins TRBV20-1 to TRBJ2-7; D call uncertain. The TCR comes from a middle-aged woman with Graves' ophthalmopathy. The CDR3 spells CSARDNNWRGSPYEQYF. The CDR3 nucleotides are TGCAGTGCTAGAGATAATAATTGGAGAGGCTCCCCCTACGAGCAGTACTTC.